The present T cell receptor (beta chain) was sequenced within a study of CD8 T cells in ankylosing spondylitis. Per the germline V gene, CDR1 is SGDLS and CDR2 is YYNGEE. J was trimmed by 1 base and V by 1 base; bases with no gene match: 6. CDR3 size: 17 residues. This clonotype has a count of ten or more. The antigen is undetermined. The TCR beta libraries were generated through quantitative 5'-RACE incorporating molecular barcodes. MiXCR was run by TCRdb on the 5' RACE reads, yielding one entry per CDR3 protein. The sample includes 150,000 to 200,000 distinct CDR3 sequences, 11% of them seen just once. Findings of the study overall: In ankylosing spondylitis patients, matched synovial fluid reportedly showed significant enrichment of disease-linked clones.

This chain joins TRBV9 and TRBJ2-2, with TRBD1 matching over 8 bases. This receptor was taken from a male donor with ankylosing spondylitis or in good health (not recorded which). Sequencing was done on a sample of blood, either unsorted or a sorted T cell fraction (not recorded which). The CDR3 region is CASSVIPTGENTGELFF. CDR3 DNA sequence: TGTGCCAGCAGCGTAATCCCGACAGGGGAGAACACCGGGGAGCTGTTTTTT. Using reference TRBV9 and TRBJ2-2 for the parts outside the CDR3, the full variable domain is DSGVTQTPKHLITATGQRVTLRCSPRSGDLSVYWYQQSLDQGLQFLIQYYNGEERAKGNILERFSAQQFPDLHSELNLSSLELGDSALYFCASSVIPTGENTGELFFGEGSRLTVL.